These 27 T cell receptor beta chains originate from one sample sequenced in a study of identical twins. TCRdb recomputed calls from the 5' RACE reads with MiXCR, one row per CDR3 protein. The table lists roughly 690,000 distinct CDR3 sequences, around 6% of them singletons. What was sequenced was naive T cells sorted from blood. The receptors originated from a man in his late teens or twenties in good health.

The chain links TRBV20-1 to TRBJ2-1; D perhaps matches TRBD1 (6 bases). Germline loops: CDR1 DFQATT, CDR2 SNEGSKA (reference sequence). Between the trimmed V and J ends, which lost 0 bases and 8 bases, there was a span of 17 bases. The CDR3 is made up of 15 amino acids. The DNA of the CDR3 is TGCAGTGCTAGAGACTACGGGCAGGGGATCGATGAGCAGTTCTTC. Protein product: CSARDYGQGIDEQFF.

This clonotype turned up a few times. This chain uses TRBV12-3 or TRBV12-4 with TRBJ2-1; no firm D call. CDR3 size: 12 residues. V was trimmed by 4 bases and J by 10 bases, leaving 11 bases between them. The CDR3 DNA sequence: TGTGCCAGCAGTTGGTCAGGAGACGAGCAGTTCTTC. This sequence encodes CASSWSGDEQFF.

This clonotype has a count of ten or more. This sequence joins TRBV29-1 and TRBJ2-2; D unclear. CDR1 and CDR2 from the germline V gene are SQVTM and ANQGSEA. This CDR3 contains 13 residues. V shed 1 base and J shed 2 bases, with 5 bases lying between them. DNA for the CDR3: TGCAGCGTTGAAGCCGCAAACACCGGGGAGCTGTTTTTT. It translates to CSVEAANTGELFF.

At least ten counts were recorded for this clonotype. This rearrangement joins TRBV27 to TRBJ2-2, with 9 nucleotides matching TRBD2. V shed 7 bases and J 6 bases; nucleotides not matched to a gene: 6. In germline, CDR1 is MNHEY, CDR2 SMNVEV (reference sequence). The CDR3 extends over 14 amino acids. In nucleotides, the CDR3 is TGTGCCAGCATTCCAGCGGGAGGATCCGGGGAGCTGTTTTTT. This codes for CASIPAGGSGELFF.

A note on this clonotype: The junction does not match germline at one end; this may be a read error. The rearrangement uses TRBV7-9 and TRBJ2-1; TRBD2 matches 9 bases. CDR3 size: 16 residues. The V gene's germline CDR1 is SEHNR and CDR2 FQNEAQ (reference sequence). The CDR3 sequence is CASSLFGTSLGNEQFF. For the CDR3, the DNA is TGCGCCAGCAGCTTGTTCGGGACTAGCCTTGGGAATGAGCAGTTCTTC.

The chain employs TRBV4-3 and TRBJ2-3, with 11 positions matching TRBD2. The germline V gene encodes CDR1 LGHNA and CDR2 YSLEER. CDR3 size: 16 residues. Losses at the gene ends were 2 bases for V and 2 bases for J; bases not matched to a gene: 3. CDR3 sequence reads: CASSQRLAGNTDTQYF. In DNA, the CDR3 is TGCGCCAGCAGCCAAAGACTAGCGGGAAACACAGATACGCAGTATTTT.

This clonotype came up many times. The chain links TRBV12-3 or TRBV12-4 to TRBJ2-5; no clear D. There are 15 residues in the CDR3. Trimming stripped 6 bases from V and 3 bases from J, with 17 bases between. CDR3 bases: TGTGCCAGCAGCCTGGGCATAACCTTTAAAGAGACCCAGTACTTC. Its translation is CASSLGITFKETQYF.

This clonotype was observed a handful of times. The chain uses TRBV11-1 and TRBJ2-4; 8 bases align to TRBD2. J lost 4 bases, V lost 2 bases, and 4 bases had no gene match. The germline V gene encodes CDR1 SGHAT and CDR2 FQDESV (reference sequence). The CDR3 consists of 15 residues. The chain's CDR3 is CASSLTGGEKNIQYF. DNA for the CDR3: TGTGCCAGCAGCTTAACGGGAGGGGAAAAAAACATTCAGTACTTC.

This clonotype occurred a few times. The chain recombines TRBV5-5 with TRBJ2-7, with TRBD2 matching 9 bases. Germline V gene sequence: CDR1 SGHKS, CDR2 YYEKEE (reference sequence). V was clipped by 4 bases and J by 2 bases; unmatched bases: 10. This CDR3 contains 16 residues. The CDR3: CASSLGYSGGTYEQYV. As DNA, the CDR3 is TGTGCCAGCAGCCTGGGCTATAGCGGGGGTACCTACGAGCAGTACGTC.

This clonotype was recorded many times. The rearrangement uses TRBV7-9 and TRBJ2-1; D is uncertain. The CDR3 loop spans 12 amino acids. V lost 1 base and J 9 bases, leaving 7 bases between the germline ends. Germline V gives CDR1 SEHNR, CDR2 FQNEAQ (reference sequence). The CDR3 spells CASSLGLLEQFF. In nucleotides, the CDR3 is TGTGCCAGCAGCTTAGGACTCCTTGAGCAGTTCTTC.

V gene TRBV5-8 combines with J gene TRBJ1-6; no clear D. The germline gives CDR1 SGHTS, CDR2 YDEGEE. This CDR3 is built from 15 residues. V was clipped by 7 bases and J by 9 bases, with 20 bases between them. CDR3 loop: CASGNRVFARSPLHF. The CDR3, as DNA: TGTGCCAGCGGCAACCGGGTATTTGCCCGTTCACCCCTCCACTTT. The full variable domain, rest sourced from reference TRBV5-8 and TRBJ1-6, is EAGVTQSPTHLIKTRGQQATLRCSPISGHTSVYWYQQALGLGLQFLLWYDEGEERNRGNFPPRFSGRQFPNYSSELNVNALELEDSALYLCASGNRVFARSPLHFGNGTRLTVT.

This clonotype was counted between two and nine times. V is TRBV3-1 and J is TRBJ1-5; 9 bases align to TRBD1. This CDR3 is built from 16 residues. In germline, CDR1 is LGHDT, CDR2 YNNKEL (reference sequence). V trimming: 6 bases; J trimming: 3 bases; junction bases outside the gene matches: 9. In DNA, the CDR3 is TGTGCCAGCAGTTGGGGACAGGGCGAGGCCAATCAGCCCCAGCATTTT. Translated, it gives CASSWGQGEANQPQHF.

This clonotype was detected ten times or more. The chain uses TRBV12-3 or TRBV12-4 and TRBJ2-3, with D perhaps matching TRBD1 (7 bases). Between the trimmed V and J ends, which lost 1 base and 7 bases, there was a span of 15 bases. This CDR3 is 15 amino acids long. The CDR3, as DNA: TGTGCCAGCAGTTTAGTCGGAGGGGGCGCATATACGCAGTATTTT. It translates to CASSLVGGGAYTQYF.

This rearrangement joins TRBV25-1 to TRBJ2-7; TRBD2 matches at 7 bases. The length of the CDR3 is 17 residues. After removal of 2 bases from V and 2 bases from J, the junction contained 12 bases not matched to a gene. The germline gives CDR1 MGHDK, CDR2 SYGVNS. In DNA, the CDR3 is TGTGCCAGCAGTGAAGAGCCCCCCGCGGGGGTCCCCTACGAGCAGTACGTC. The encoded protein is CASSEEPPAGVPYEQYV.

Ten or more counts support this clonotype. This sequence joins TRBV10-3 and TRBJ2-2; possible D gene TRBD2, 5 bases. V was trimmed by 6 bases and J by 2 bases, leaving 13 bases between them. CDR1 is ENHRY, CDR2 SYGVKD, per germline. The length of the CDR3 is 15 residues. CDR3 DNA: TGTGCCATCAGGCGACTCGGAGGAAACACCGGGGAGCTGTTTTTT. This encodes CAIRRLGGNTGELFF.

This clonotype was recorded many times. The V and J genes are TRBV15 and TRBJ2-1; TRBD2 matches 16 bases. Germline V gene sequence: CDR1 LNHNV, CDR2 YYDKDF (reference sequence). CDR3 length: 16 amino acids. The V and J ends lost 6 bases and 5 bases, in that order; junction bases with no gene match: 4. The CDR3 nucleotides are TGTGCCACCAGGGGACTAGCGGGAGGGCCTGACAATGAGCAGTTCTTC. Its translation: CATRGLAGGPDNEQFF.

The rearrangement uses TRBV19 and TRBJ2-4, with unresolved D. Trimming took 5 bases from V and 6 from J, leaving 8 bases between them. The germline CDR1 and CDR2 sequences are LNHDA and SQIVND (reference sequence). The CDR3 spans 12 residues. In DNA, the CDR3 is TGTGCCAGTAGTCAGGTGGGAAACATTCAGTACTTC. Translation: CASSQVGNIQYF.

This clonotype was detected many times. Compared with germline, one end of the junction differs, possibly owing to a read error. V usage is TRBV5-1 and J usage is TRBJ2-1; no clear D. From germline, CDR1 is SGHRS and CDR2 YFSETQ. The CDR3 is 13 residues long. In DNA, the CDR3 is TGTGCCAGCAGCTTAGATGGTGGGAATGAGCAGTTCTTC. It codes for CASSLDGGNEQFF.

This clonotype showed up many times. J is TRBJ1-3 and V is TRBV5-1; no definite D call. V lost 8 bases to trimming and J lost 0 bases, with 6 bases between them. CDR3 length: 12 amino acids. CDR1 and CDR2 (germline): SGHRS, YFSETQ. The CDR3 is CARTSSGNTIYF. DNA of the CDR3: TGCGCCAGAACGAGCTCTGGAAACACCATATATTTT.

This clonotype was recorded many times. The chain couples TRBV10-3 to TRBJ2-4; the D gene could be TRBD1 or TRBD2 (6 bases each). With 2 bases removed from V and 0 bases from J, the gap between germline ends came to 11 bases. Germline V gene sequence: CDR1 ENHRY, CDR2 SYGVKD. This CDR3 spans 16 amino acids. The CDR3: CAISEGGRGAKNIQYF. As DNA, the CDR3 is TGTGCCATCAGTGAGGGGGGGCGAGGAGCCAAAAACATTCAGTACTTC.

The chain is built from TRBV28 and TRBJ2-7; D may match TRBD1 or TRBD2 (7 bases each). The CDR3 length is 16 residues. The germline CDR1 and CDR2 sequences are MDHEN and SYDVKM. V lost 2 bases to trimming and J lost 4 bases, with 18 bases between them. CDR3 residues: CASSLRGRGPTYEQYF. DNA of the CDR3: TGTGCCAGCAGTTTAAGGGGGCGGGGGCCCACTTACGAGCAGTACTTC.

In its sample, this clonotype was seen many times. The CDR3 region is CSARTRDASYEQYF. CDR3 coding DNA: TGCAGTGCTAGAACGCGGGACGCCTCCTACGAGCAGTACTTC. V gene TRBV20-1 combines with J gene TRBJ2-7; weak D call: TRBD2 (6 bases). From germline, CDR1 is DFQATT and CDR2 SNEGSKA (reference sequence). CDR3 length equals 14 residues. V was shortened by 2 bases and J by 0 bases, with 11 bases between the two germline ends.

The J gene is TRBJ2-7, the V gene TRBV27; D is possibly TRBD1 (6 bases). The ends were cut back, 8 bases at V and 5 bases at J, with 37 bases in the middle. Per germline, CDR1 MNHEY and CDR2 SMNVEV (reference sequence). The CDR3 contains 20 residues. In nucleotides, the CDR3 is TGTGCCAGCCCGGTGGGCAGGGGAAAATTTGATAAAGGTCCTCATCACGAGCAGTACGTC. Protein product: CASPVGRGKFDKGPHHEQYV.

The chain couples TRBV20-1 to TRBJ2-1; TRBD1 matches at 7 bases. CDR1 and CDR2 (germline): DFQATT, SNEGSKA (reference sequence). The V and J ends lost 6 bases and 6 bases, in that order; junction bases with no gene match: 20. The CDR3 length is 17 residues. The CDR3 loop reads CSARDTLGTEPGNEQFF. DNA of the CDR3: TGCAGTGCCCGCGACACCCTCGGGACAGAGCCAGGCAATGAGCAGTTCTTC.

Ten or more counts support this clonotype. The chain is built from TRBV7-2 and TRBJ2-3; 10 bases fit TRBD2. Germline loops: CDR1 SGHTA, CDR2 FQGNSA. The CDR3 runs 16 residues. V shed 1 base and J 4 bases; nucleotides not matched to a gene: 5. In DNA, the CDR3 is TGTGCCAGCAGCTTAGAACTAGCGGGATTCTCAGATACGCAGTATTTT. This encodes CASSLELAGFSDTQYF. Variable domain in full (rest from reference TRBV7-2 and TRBJ2-3): GAGVSQSPSNKVTEKGKDVELRCDPISGHTALYWYRQSLGQGLEFLIYFQGNSAPDKSGLPSDRFSAERTGGSVSTLTIQRTQQEDSAVYLCASSLELAGFSDTQYFGPGTRLTVL.

The rearrangement joins TRBV10-3 to TRBJ1-4; D is unresolved. The CDR3 is 16 residues long. Germline values: CDR1 ENHRY, CDR2 SYGVKD. Trimming left V 0 bases short and J 8 bases short, with 16 bases between. The CDR3 loop reads CAISESLSPGREKLFF. As DNA, the CDR3 is TGTGCCATCAGTGAGTCCCTTTCCCCCGGACGCGAAAAACTGTTTTTT.

The rearrangement joins TRBV5-1 to TRBJ2-7; tentatively, D is TRBD1 (6 bases). The CDR3 has 9 residues. Germline V gene sequence: CDR1 SGHRS, CDR2 YFSETQ. The DNA for the CDR3 is TGCGCCAGCAAAAAGGGACAAGGGGTC. It codes for CASKKGQGV.